A single sample gave rise to the 9 T cell receptor beta chains below, sequenced in a study of CXCR3-negative and CXCR3-positive naive CD8 T cells. In preparing the TRB cDNA libraries, 5' RACE with UMI labels was used. TCRdb re-called the 5' RACE reads and catalogs CDR3 proteins one per entry, DNA excluded. In all, the sample yields about 130,000 distinct CDR3 sequences. Which antigens these TCRs recognize remains unknown. Findings of the study overall: CXCR3-positive naive cells carried more hydrophobic TRB CDR3s than CXCR3-negative naive cells did.

Material for sequencing was naive CXCR3+ CD8+ T cells from blood. Stated subset: CD45RO-CCR7+CD27+CD95- naive CD8+ T cells expressing CXCR3 (TNR3+). Source of these receptors: a human donor in good health. Some clones in this sample may be carry-over from other donors' samples.

V and J are TRBV5-4 and TRBJ2-3; TCRdb outputs TRBD1, but without DNA this stays unchecked. Germline V gene data show CDR1 as SGHNT and CDR2 as YYREEE (reference sequence). This CDR3 is built from 18 residues. CDR3 in amino acids: CASSPGAVGDSRGDTQYF.

The chain couples TRBV29-1 to TRBJ2-7; the TRBD2 assignment by TCRdb is unverifiable without DNA. Germline lookup yields CDR1 SQVTM and CDR2 ANQGSEA. This CDR3 is 12 amino acids long. CDR3 residues: CSVESRAYEQYF.

V is TRBV11-2 and J is TRBJ2-7; the D call of TRBD2 rests on TCRdb alone, since no DNA is present to check it. Per the germline V gene, CDR1 is SGHAT and CDR2 is FQNNGV. The CDR3 is 15 residues long. Here the CDR3 reads CASSLGLAGKYEQYF.

The chain combines TRBV11-2 with TRBJ1-1; TCRdb's assignment of TRBD1 cannot be checked, as there is no DNA. Per germline, CDR1 SGHAT and CDR2 FQNNGV. The CDR3 contains 14 residues. CDR3 amino acids: CASSLGQGITEAFF. Supplemented by reference TRBV11-2 and TRBJ1-1, the full variable domain reads EAGVAQSPRYKIIEKRQSVAFWCNPISGHATLYWYQQILGQGPKLLIQFQNNGVVDDSQLPKDRFSAERLKGVDSTLKIQPAKLEDSAVYLCASSLGQGITEAFFGQGTRLTVV.

This chain connects TRBV23-1 to TRBJ2-7; the TCRdb call, TRBD1, lacks DNA for checking. TRBV23-1 is placed among ORFs of uncertain function. The CDR3 has 17 amino acids. The CDR3 reads CASTHFEGQDSSYEQYF.

The chain has TRBV14 and TRBJ2-7. The CDR3 runs to 13 residues. Per germline, CDR1 SGHDN and CDR2 FVKESK. This CDR3 is CASSQEPYYEQYF.

V gene TRBV12-3 or TRBV12-4 combines with J gene TRBJ2-7; TCRdb's assignment of TRBD2 cannot be checked, as there is no DNA. This CDR3 contains 17 residues. The CDR3 sequence is CASSLFRVGGLVYEQYF.

The V call is TRBV5-4, the J call TRBJ2-1. The germline gives CDR1 SGHNT, CDR2 YYREEE (reference sequence). The CDR3 spans 13 residues. CDR3 loop: CASSLWGTNEQFF.

V gene TRBV27 combines with J gene TRBJ2-3; without DNA, the TCRdb call of TRBD2 cannot be checked. The CDR3 contains 16 residues. Germline CDR1 MNHEY, CDR2 SMNVEV (reference sequence). This CDR3 is CASSSLTSGSGDTQYF.